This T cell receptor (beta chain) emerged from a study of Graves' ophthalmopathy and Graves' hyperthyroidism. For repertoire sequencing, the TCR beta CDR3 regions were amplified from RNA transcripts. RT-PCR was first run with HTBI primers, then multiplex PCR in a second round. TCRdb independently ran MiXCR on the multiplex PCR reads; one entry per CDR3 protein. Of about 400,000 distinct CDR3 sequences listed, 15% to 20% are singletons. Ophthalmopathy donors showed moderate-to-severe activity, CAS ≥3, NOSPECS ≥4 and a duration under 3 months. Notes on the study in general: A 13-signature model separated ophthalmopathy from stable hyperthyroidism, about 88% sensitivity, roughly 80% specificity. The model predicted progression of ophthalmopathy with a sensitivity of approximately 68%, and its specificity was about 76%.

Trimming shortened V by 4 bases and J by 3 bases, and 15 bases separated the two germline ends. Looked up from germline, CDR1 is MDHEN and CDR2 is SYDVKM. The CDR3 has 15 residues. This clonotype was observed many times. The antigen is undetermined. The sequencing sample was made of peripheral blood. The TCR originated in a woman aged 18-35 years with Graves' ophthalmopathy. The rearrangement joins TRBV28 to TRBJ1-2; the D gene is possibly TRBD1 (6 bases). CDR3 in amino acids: CASSSGGHEYYGYTF. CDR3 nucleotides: TGTGCCAGCAGTTCTGGGGGGCACGAGTACTATGGCTACACCTTC.